The T cell receptor beta chain under discussion was sequenced for a study of a mutant IDH1 vaccine in newly diagnosed glioma. Study-level information: Investigators started vaccination 4-6 weeks after radiotherapy alone, or with temozolomide cycles.

Details on this clone: The antigen remains undetermined.

Time point noted: week 5, during vaccination. Every vaccination contained 300 ug of the mutant IDH1 20-mer peptide and was paired with topical imiquimod. The study enrolled donors with new WHO grade 3 or 4 IDH1-mutant, ATRX-lost astrocytomas. Using immunoSEQ multiplex PCR, the repertoire was profiled, and TCRdb retains in-frame clones only, with some absent. This table has around 40,000 clones, approximately 80% appearing once. The TCR comes from a man aged 50-59 years with glioma. This specimen consisted of PBMCs, obtained from a glioma patient whose treatment included an IDH1 peptide vaccine.

The CDR3, as DNA: TGTGCCAGCAGCTCCAACACCCCTACGGTGGCCTACGAGCAGTACTTC. It yields the protein CASSSNTPTVAYEQYF. This rearrangement joins TRBV5-5 to TRBJ2-7; D call uncertain. The V end lost 3 bases, the J end lost 2 bases, and 18 bases lay between the germline ends. Germline loops: CDR1 SGHKS, CDR2 YYEKEE (reference sequence). The CDR3 runs to 16 residues.